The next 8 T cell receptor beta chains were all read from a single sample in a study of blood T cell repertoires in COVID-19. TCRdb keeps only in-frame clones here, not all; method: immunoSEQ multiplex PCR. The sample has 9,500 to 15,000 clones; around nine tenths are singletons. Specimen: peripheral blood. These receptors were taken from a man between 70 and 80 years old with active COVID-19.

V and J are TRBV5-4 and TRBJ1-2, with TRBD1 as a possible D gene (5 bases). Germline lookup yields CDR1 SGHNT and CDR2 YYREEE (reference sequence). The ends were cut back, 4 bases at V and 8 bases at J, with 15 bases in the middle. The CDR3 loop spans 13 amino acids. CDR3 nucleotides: TGTGCCAGCAGCAGTCGTGGGGGGTTGGGCTACACCTTC. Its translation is CASSSRGGLGYTF.

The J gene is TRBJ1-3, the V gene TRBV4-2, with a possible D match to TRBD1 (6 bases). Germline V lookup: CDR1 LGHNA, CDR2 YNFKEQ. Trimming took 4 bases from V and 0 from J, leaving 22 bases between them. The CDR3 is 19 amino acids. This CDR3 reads CASSPIPGVHTSSGNTIYF. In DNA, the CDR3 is TGTGCCAGCAGCCCCATCCCAGGGGTTCATACTAGCTCTGGAAACACCATATATTTT.

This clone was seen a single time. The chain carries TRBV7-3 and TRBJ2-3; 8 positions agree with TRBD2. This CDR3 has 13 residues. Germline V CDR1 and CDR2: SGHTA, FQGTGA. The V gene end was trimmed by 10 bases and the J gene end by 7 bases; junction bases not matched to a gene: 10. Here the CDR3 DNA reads TGTGCCACCGGGCCTAGCGGGTCACATACGCAGTATTTT. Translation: CATGPSGSHTQYF.

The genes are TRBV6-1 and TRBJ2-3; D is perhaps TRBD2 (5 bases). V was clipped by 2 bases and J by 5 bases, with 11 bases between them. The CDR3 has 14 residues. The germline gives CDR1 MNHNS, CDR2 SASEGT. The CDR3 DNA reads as TGTGCCAGCAGTGAATCTGTAGCGAGAGATACGCAGTATTTT. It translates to CASSESVARDTQYF.

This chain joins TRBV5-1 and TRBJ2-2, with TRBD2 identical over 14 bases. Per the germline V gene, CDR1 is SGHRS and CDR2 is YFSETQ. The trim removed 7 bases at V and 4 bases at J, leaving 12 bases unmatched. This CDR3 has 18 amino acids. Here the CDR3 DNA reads TGCGCCAGCGTTTTATTTGGACTAGCGGGAGGAACCACCGGGGAGCTGTTTTTT. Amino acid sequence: CASVLFGLAGGTTGELFF.

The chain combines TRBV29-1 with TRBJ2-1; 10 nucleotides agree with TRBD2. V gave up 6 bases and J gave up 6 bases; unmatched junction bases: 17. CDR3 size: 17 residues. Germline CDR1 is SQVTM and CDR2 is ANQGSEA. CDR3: CSVAIFEAPSGGNEQFF. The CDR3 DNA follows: TGCAGCGTGGCGATTTTTGAGGCGCCTAGCGGGGGCAATGAGCAGTTCTTC.

CDR3 sequence: CASSQSRGYTF. As DNA, the CDR3 is TGTGCCAGCAGCCAATCCCGTGGCTACACCTTC. This chain links TRBV3-1 (or the pseudogene TRBV3-2) with TRBJ1-2, with D unresolved. The CDR3 totals 11 residues. The V gene's germline CDR1 is LGHDT and CDR2 YNNKEL (reference sequence). V was cut by 2 bases and J by 7 bases, with 5 bases left in between.

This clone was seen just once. CDR3 in amino acids: CATSSLAGESKQFF. The CDR3 DNA reads TGTGCCACCAGTTCGTTAGCGGGAGAGTCTAAGCAGTTCTTC. This chain joins TRBV24-1 and TRBJ2-1; 9 nucleotides match TRBD2. CDR3 length: 14 residues. V gave up 6 bases and J gave up 11 bases; unmatched junction bases: 10. Germline V gives CDR1 KGHDR, CDR2 SFDVKD.